This T cell receptor (beta chain) was sequenced during a study of blood T cell repertoires in COVID-19. Study-level information: PBMCs, B-cell-depleted T cells, or T cells provided the cDNA or gDNA that made up the material.

Original processing notes: Quantification of nucleated cells was approximated via reference gene primer amplification. TCRdb's table, derived via immunoSEQ multiplex PCR, lists solely in-frame clones and lacks some. V and J calls and clone size are those listed in that table; D and trimming were worked out from the DNA. This table holds around 100,000 clones, about 88% found once. The CDR3 covers 16 residues. Per the germline V gene, CDR1 is GTSNPN and CDR2 is SVGIG (reference sequence). V was pared by 3 bases and J by 1 base, with 10 bases of the junction left unmatched. Material for sequencing was peripheral blood. This sequence originates from a woman in her 70s who had recovered from COVID-19. V is TRBV30 and J is TRBJ2-3, with 7 bases identical to TRBD2. The CDR3 DNA reads as TGTGCCTGGAGCCACAAAAGTGCGGGGGGCACAGATACGCAGTATTTT. Translated, it gives CAWSHKSAGGTDTQYF.